Described below is a single T cell receptor beta chain sequence and its context. What it binds is unknown. The sample originates from a study of OX40 agonist ivuxolimab in advanced cancers. At the level of the study: Prior anti-PD-1, anti-PD-L1 or anti-CTLA-4 therapy was allowed; 40% had some. Partial responses were achieved by three patients, of whom one had hepatocellular carcinoma and two had cutaneous melanoma.

The CDR3 is made up of 15 amino acids. Germline V lookup: CDR1 MNHEY, CDR2 SVGAGI. Trimming left V 5 bases short and J 4 bases short, with 17 bases between. TCRdb keeps only in-frame clones here, not all; method: immunoSEQ multiplex PCR. The sample holds tens of thousands of clones, roughly nine tenths seen once. Study-wide results and limits: Some patients who did not respond also had low normalized T-cell clonal expansion. Among expanded peripheral T cells, antigen specificity went undetermined.

Source: CD4+ or CD8+ T cells sorted from blood, taken in a trial of the OX40 agonist ivuxolimab. The TCR was taken from an adult with an advanced solid tumor such as melanoma, head and neck, liver or kidney cancer. The rearrangement links TRBV6-5 to TRBJ1-2; D perhaps matches TRBD1 (6 bases). In nucleotides, the CDR3 is TGTGCCAGCAGTCCCAAGGGGGGCCACCCCTATGGCTACACCTTC. Translated: CASSPKGGHPYGYTF.